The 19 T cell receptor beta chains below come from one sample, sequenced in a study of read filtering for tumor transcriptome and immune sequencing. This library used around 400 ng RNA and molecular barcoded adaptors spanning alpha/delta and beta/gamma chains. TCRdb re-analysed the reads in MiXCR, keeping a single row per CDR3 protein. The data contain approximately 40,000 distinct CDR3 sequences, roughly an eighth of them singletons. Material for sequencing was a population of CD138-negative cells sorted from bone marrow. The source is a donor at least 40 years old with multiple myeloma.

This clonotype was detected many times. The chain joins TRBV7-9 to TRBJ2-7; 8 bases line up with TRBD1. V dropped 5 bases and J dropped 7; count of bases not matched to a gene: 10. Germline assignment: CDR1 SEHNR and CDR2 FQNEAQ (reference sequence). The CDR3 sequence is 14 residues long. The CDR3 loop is CASSAGQATREQYF. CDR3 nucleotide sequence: TGTGCCAGCAGCGCGGGACAGGCGACGAGGGAGCAGTACTTC. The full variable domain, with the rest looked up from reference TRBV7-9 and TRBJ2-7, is DTGVSQNPRHKITKRGQNVTFRCDPISEHNRLYWYRQTLGQGPEFLTYFQNEAQLEKSRLLSDRFSAERPKGSFSTLEIQRTEQGDSAMYLCASSAGQATREQYFGPGTRLTVT.

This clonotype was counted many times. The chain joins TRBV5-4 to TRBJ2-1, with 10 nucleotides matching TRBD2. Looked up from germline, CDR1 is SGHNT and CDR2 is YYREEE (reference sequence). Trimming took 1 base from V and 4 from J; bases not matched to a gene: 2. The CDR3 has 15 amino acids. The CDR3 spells CASSLFSGGYNEQFF. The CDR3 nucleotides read TGTGCCAGCAGCTTGTTTAGCGGGGGGTACAATGAGCAGTTCTTC.

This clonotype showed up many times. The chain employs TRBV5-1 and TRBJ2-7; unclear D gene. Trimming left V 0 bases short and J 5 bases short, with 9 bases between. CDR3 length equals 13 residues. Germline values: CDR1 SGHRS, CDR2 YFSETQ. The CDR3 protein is CASSLGGADEQYF. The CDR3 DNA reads TGCGCCAGCAGCTTGGGGGGTGCCGACGAGCAGTACTTC.

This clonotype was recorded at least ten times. The CDR3 nucleotides read TGTGCCAGCAGGGTAGCTAGCGGGAGGGTTACCGGGGAGCTGTTTTTT. Translated, it gives CASRVASGRVTGELFF. The genes are TRBV6-5 and TRBJ2-2, with 12 bases identical to TRBD2. In germline, CDR1 is MNHEY, CDR2 SVGAGI. The CDR3 consists of 16 residues. The V and J ends lost 6 bases and 5 bases, in that order; junction bases with no gene match: 7.

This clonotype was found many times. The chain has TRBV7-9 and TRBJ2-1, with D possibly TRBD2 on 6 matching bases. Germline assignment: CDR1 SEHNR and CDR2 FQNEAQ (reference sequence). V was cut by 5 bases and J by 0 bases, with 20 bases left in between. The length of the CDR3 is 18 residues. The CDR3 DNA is TGTGCCAGCAGCCCAACGAAGAGAGCGGGTCTCTCCTACAATGAGCAGTTCTTC. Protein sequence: CASSPTKRAGLSYNEQFF. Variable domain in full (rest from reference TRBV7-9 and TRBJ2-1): DTGVSQNPRHKITKRGQNVTFRCDPISEHNRLYWYRQTLGQGPEFLTYFQNEAQLEKSRLLSDRFSAERPKGSFSTLEIQRTEQGDSAMYLCASSPTKRAGLSYNEQFFGPGTRLTVL.

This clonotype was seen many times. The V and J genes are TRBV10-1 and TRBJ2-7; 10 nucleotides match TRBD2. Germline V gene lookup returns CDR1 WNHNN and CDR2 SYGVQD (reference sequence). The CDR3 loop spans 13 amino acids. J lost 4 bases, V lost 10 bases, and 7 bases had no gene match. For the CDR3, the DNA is TGCGCCAACCTAGCGGGAGCTACTTACGAGCAGTACTTC. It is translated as CANLAGATYEQYF.

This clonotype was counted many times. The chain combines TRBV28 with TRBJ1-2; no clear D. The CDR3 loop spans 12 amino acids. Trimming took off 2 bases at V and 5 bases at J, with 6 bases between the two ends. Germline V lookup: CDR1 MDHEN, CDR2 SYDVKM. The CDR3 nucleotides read TGTGCCAGCAGTTTAGAGGGATATGGCTACACCTTC. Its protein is CASSLEGYGYTF.

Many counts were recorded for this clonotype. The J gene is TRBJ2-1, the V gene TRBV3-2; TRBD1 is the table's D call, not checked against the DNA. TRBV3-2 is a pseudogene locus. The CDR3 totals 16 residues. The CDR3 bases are TGTGCCAGCAGCCACTTAGACAGGGGGCCCTACAATGAGCAGTTCTTC. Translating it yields CASSHLDRGPYNEQFF.

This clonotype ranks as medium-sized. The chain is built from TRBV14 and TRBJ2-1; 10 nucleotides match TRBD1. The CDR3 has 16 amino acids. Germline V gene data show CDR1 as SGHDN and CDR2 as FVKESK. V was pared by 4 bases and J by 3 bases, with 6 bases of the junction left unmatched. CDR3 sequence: CASSLGQGVFYNEQFF. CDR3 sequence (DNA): TGTGCCAGCAGCCTCGGACAGGGGGTATTCTACAATGAGCAGTTCTTC.

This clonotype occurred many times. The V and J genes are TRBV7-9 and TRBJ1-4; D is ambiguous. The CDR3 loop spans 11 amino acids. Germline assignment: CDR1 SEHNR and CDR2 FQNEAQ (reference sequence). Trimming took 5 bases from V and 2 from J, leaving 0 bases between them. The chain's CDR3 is CASSTNEKLFF. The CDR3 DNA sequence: TGTGCCAGCAGCACTAATGAAAAACTGTTTTTT.

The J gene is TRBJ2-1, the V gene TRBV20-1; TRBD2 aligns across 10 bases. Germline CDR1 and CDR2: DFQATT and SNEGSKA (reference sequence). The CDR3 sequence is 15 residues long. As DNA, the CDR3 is TGCAGCGCCAATTTAGCGGGAGGTTCCGACAATGAGCAGTTCTTC. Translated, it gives CSANLAGGSDNEQFF.

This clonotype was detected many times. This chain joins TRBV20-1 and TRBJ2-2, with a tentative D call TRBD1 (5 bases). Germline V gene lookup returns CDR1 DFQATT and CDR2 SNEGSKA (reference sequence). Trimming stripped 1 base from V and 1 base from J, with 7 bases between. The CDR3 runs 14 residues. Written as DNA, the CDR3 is TGCAGTGCTAGAGTCGGACAGAACACCGGGGAGCTGTTTTTT. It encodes CSARVGQNTGELFF.

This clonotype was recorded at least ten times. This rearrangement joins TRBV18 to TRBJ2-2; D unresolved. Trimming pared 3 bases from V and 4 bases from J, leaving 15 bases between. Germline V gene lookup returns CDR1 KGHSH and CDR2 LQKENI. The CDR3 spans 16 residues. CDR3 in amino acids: CASSPFTVRSTGELFF. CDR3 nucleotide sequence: TGTGCCAGCTCACCGTTTACAGTACGGTCCACCGGGGAGCTGTTTTTT.

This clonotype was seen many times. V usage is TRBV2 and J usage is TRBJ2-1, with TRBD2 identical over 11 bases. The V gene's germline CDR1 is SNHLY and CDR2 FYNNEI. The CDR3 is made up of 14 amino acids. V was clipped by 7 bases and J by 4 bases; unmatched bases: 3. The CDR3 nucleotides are TGTGCCAGCAAACTAGCGGGGGAGTACAATGAGCAGTTCTTC. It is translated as CASKLAGEYNEQFF.

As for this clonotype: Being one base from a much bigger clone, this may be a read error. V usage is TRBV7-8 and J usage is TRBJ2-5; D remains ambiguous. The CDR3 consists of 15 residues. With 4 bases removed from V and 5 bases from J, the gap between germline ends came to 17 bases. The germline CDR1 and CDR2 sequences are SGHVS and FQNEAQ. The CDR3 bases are TGTGCCAGCAGCTCAGTATCCGGGTCGGGTGAGACCCAGTACTTC. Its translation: CASSSVSGSGETQYF. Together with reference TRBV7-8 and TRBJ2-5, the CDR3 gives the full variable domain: GAGVSQSPRYKVAKRGQDVALRCDPISGHVSLFWYQQALGQGPEFLTYFQNEAQLDKSGLPSDRFFAERPEGSVSTLKIQRTQQEDSAVYLCASSSVSGSGETQYFGPGTRLLVL.

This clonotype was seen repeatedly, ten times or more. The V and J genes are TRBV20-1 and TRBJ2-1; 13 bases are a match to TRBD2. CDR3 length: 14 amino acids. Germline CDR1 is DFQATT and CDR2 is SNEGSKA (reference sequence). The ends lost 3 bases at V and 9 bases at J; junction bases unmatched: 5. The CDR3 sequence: CSASQGLAGREQFF. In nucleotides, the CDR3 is TGCAGTGCTAGTCAGGGACTAGCGGGACGTGAGCAGTTCTTC.

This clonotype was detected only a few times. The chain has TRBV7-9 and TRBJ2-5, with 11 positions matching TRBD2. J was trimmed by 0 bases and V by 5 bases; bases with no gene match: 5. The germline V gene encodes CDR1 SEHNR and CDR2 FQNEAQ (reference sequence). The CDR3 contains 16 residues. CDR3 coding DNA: TGTGCCAGCAGCCCGGGACTAGCGGACTACCAAGAGACCCAGTACTTC. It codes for CASSPGLADYQETQYF.

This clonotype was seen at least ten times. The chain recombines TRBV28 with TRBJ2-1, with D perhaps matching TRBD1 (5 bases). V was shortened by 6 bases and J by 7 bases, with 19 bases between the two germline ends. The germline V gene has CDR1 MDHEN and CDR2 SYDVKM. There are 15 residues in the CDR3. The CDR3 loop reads CASRLDGQVRNEQFF. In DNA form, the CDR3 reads TGTGCCAGCAGGTTAGACGGACAAGTGAGGAATGAGCAGTTCTTC.

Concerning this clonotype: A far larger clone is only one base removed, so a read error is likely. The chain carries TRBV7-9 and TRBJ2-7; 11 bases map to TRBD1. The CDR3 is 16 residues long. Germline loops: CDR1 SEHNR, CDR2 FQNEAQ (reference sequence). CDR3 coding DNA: TGTGCCAGCAGCGCCTACGGACAGGGGGCATCCTACAAGCAGTACTTC. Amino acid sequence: CASSAYGQGASYKQYF. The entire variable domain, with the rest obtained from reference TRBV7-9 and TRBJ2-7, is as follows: DTGVSQNPRHKITKRGQNVTFRCDPISEHNRLYWYRQTLGQGPEFLTYFQNEAQLEKSRLLSDRFSAERPKGSFSTLEIQRTEQGDSAMYLCASSAYGQGASYKQYFGPGTRLTVT.